Listed below are T cell receptor beta chains from one sample, sequenced in a study of post-analysis software for immune sequencing data. TCRdb re-called the PCR reads with MiXCR, one entry per CDR3 protein. The data show 700,000 to 900,000 distinct CDR3 sequences, roughly 46% seen once. The sample consisted of blood. The receptors here all came from a girl aged 5-17 years with multiple sclerosis. Both conserved end residues are part of each CDR3. Each record gives: CDR3 DNA, CDR3 protein, V gene, D gene, clone size, J gene. D genes are given only for firm matches. Some rows have no size entry. The others give once, few or many, or a class for an expanded clone.

TGCAGTGCTAGCTTTGTGTCGACTAGCGGGAGTAATGGCGAGCAGTTCTTC | CSASFVSTSGSNGEQFF | TRBV20-1 | TRBD2 | - | TRBJ2-1
TGTGCCAGCAGCCGCGGGACAGGGGGCCAAGAGACCCAGTACTTC | CASSRGTGGQETQYF | TRBV7-9 | TRBD1 | many | TRBJ2-5
TGTGCCAGCAGCAACAACCAAGAGACCCAGTACTTC | CASSNNQETQYF | TRBV6-5 | - | few | TRBJ2-5
TGTGCCAGCAGCTTAGTTGGACACATTAACACTGAAGCTTTCTTT | CASSLVGHINTEAFF | TRBV7-9 | - | - | TRBJ1-1
TGTGCCAGCACTGGGACAGGATACAATCAGCCCCAGCATTTT | CASTGTGYNQPQHF | TRBV2 | TRBD1 | - | TRBJ1-5
TGTGCCAGCAGTTTATTTGGGAACACTGAAGCTTTCTTT | CASSLFGNTEAFF | TRBV27 | - | - | TRBJ1-1
TGTGCCAGCAGTTTTCTCGATTCGGGCGAGCAGTACTTC | CASSFLDSGEQYF | TRBV27 | - | - | TRBJ2-7
TGCGCCAGCAGGGAAACAGTTGAAGAGACCCAGTACTTC | CASRETVEETQYF | TRBV5-1 | - | few | TRBJ2-5
TGTGCCAGCAAAGACCCACAGGGAGGTTCCTACGAGCAGTACTTC | CASKDPQGGSYEQYF | TRBV28 | - | - | TRBJ2-7
TGCGCCAGCAGCCTTCAGGGAGGAAATGAAAAACTGTTTTTT | CASSLQGGNEKLFF | TRBV5-1 | - | - | TRBJ1-4
TGTGCCAGCAGTTTGGGTCGGGCGGGAACAAACATTCAGTACTTC | CASSLGRAGTNIQYF | TRBV27 | - | few | TRBJ2-4
TGTGCCAGCAGCCAAGCCAGACCCTCCTACGAGCAGTACTTC | CASSQARPSYEQYF | TRBV3-1 | - | - | TRBJ2-7
TGCAGCGTTCTAAAGCGGGAGGGCAACACAGATACGCAGTATTTT | CSVLKREGNTDTQYF | TRBV29-1 | TRBD2 | - | TRBJ2-3
TGCAGCGTTGTGATTGGAGGAAACTACGAGCAGTACTTC | CSVVIGGNYEQYF | TRBV29-1 | - | once | TRBJ2-7
TGCAGTGCTAGAGATGAGGAGAGTTTTTACTACAATGAGCAGTTCTTC | CSARDEESFYYNEQFF | TRBV20-1 | - | - | TRBJ2-1
TGTGCCAGCAGTCCTGAGGGACTCAGGAACACTGAAGCTTTCTTT | CASSPEGLRNTEAFF | TRBV12-3/TRBV12-4 | - | - | TRBJ1-1
TGTGCCAGCGGCAGGGTAGGGAATCAGCCCCAGCATTTT | CASGRVGNQPQHF | TRBV28 | - | few | TRBJ1-5
TGTGCCAGCAGCTGGGACAGGGTCTTGGAGTTCTTC | CASSWDRVLEFF | TRBV5-5 | TRBD1 | - | TRBJ2-1
TGCGCCAGCAGCTTGGGGACTGCTTTCGAGGAGACCCAGTACTTC | CASSLGTAFEETQYF | TRBV5-1 | - | - | TRBJ2-5
TGCAGTGCTCGACCGGTTCGGGGGGCCCAAGAGACCCAGTACTTC | CSARPVRGAQETQYF | TRBV20-1 | - | few | TRBJ2-5
TGTGCCAGCAGCGGAGGGTGGGGCCAAACAGCAACTAATGAAAAACTGTTTTTT | CASSGGWGQTATNEKLFF | TRBV4-2 | - | - | TRBJ1-4
TGTGCTAGCAAGACTAGCGGGAGTTTTAATGAGCAGTTCTTC | CASKTSGSFNEQFF | TRBV28 | TRBD2 | - | TRBJ2-1
TGCAGTGCTAGAGACGGGAGGACCACAGATACGCAGTATTTT | CSARDGRTTDTQYF | TRBV20-1 | TRBD2 | few | TRBJ2-3
TGTGCCAGCAGGGAAACAGGGGCTCCCAATCAGCCCCAGCATTTT | CASRETGAPNQPQHF | TRBV6-1 | TRBD1 | few | TRBJ1-5
TGTGCCAGCAGTGGGCTCTGGATGGCCCGTCTTGCCAAAAACATTCAGTACTTC | CASSGLWMARLAKNIQYF | TRBV6-2/TRBV6-3 | - | few | TRBJ2-4
TGTGCCAGCACCCTAGGGACTAGCGGGAGGAGTCGGTACAATGAGCAGTTCTTC | CASTLGTSGRSRYNEQFF | TRBV6-6 | TRBD2 | - | TRBJ2-1
TGTGCCAGCAAGAGGCAGGGGCAGAACACTGAAGCTTTCTTT | CASKRQGQNTEAFF | TRBV7-9 | - | - | TRBJ1-1
TGTGCCAGCTCACCAGAGTGGGGGGCCCAGTATGGCTACACCTTC | CASSPEWGAQYGYTF | TRBV18 | - | - | TRBJ1-2
TGTGCCAGCAGCCTACAGGGGGGAGATGGCTACACCTTC | CASSLQGGDGYTF | TRBV5-1 | TRBD1 | - | TRBJ1-2
TGTGCCAGCAGCCAAGAGGGACTAGTGGCCTACAATGAGCAGTTCTTC | CASSQEGLVAYNEQFF | TRBV4-2 | TRBD2 | - | TRBJ2-1
TGTGCCAGCAGCTTAACCAGAGTCACCTTTAACACTGAAGCTTTCTTT | CASSLTRVTFNTEAFF | TRBV7-9 | - | - | TRBJ1-1
TGTGCCAGCAGTTTCCGCGGGAGGGGGTACGAGCAGTACTTC | CASSFRGRGYEQYF | TRBV28 | TRBD2 | - | TRBJ2-7
TGTGCCAGCCAGCTTATTAACTACAATGAGCAGTTCTTC | CASQLINYNEQFF | TRBV7-9 | - | - | TRBJ2-1
TGTGCCAGCAGCTCACCGGGGACAGGGGGCGCGGATGAAAAACTGTTTTTT | CASSSPGTGGADEKLFF | TRBV7-9 | TRBD1 | - | TRBJ1-4
TGTGCCAGCAGCTATGACAGGGATCCCTACGAGCAGTACTTC | CASSYDRDPYEQYF | TRBV6-5 | TRBD1 | few | TRBJ2-7
TGTGCCAGCAGCCGTGGTAGGGCTAGCGGGAGGGACGGGGAGCAGTTCTTC | CASSRGRASGRDGEQFF | TRBV3-1 | TRBD2 | - | TRBJ2-1
TGTGCCAGCAGATATTTTGTAACCGGGGAGCTGTTTTTT | CASRYFVTGELFF | TRBV6-5 | - | once | TRBJ2-2
TGTGCCAGCAGTTTATTCGGCGGGAGGGAGACCCAGTACTTC | CASSLFGGRETQYF | TRBV12-3/TRBV12-4 | TRBD2 | few | TRBJ2-5
TGTGCCAGCAAAGGAGGGCAGGGGGGTAGAGAGCAGTACTTC | CASKGGQGGREQYF | TRBV6-1 | - | few | TRBJ2-7
TGTGCCAGCAGTTTCTCTATAAGGGACGGCTACACCTTC | CASSFSIRDGYTF | TRBV12-3/TRBV12-4 | - | - | TRBJ1-2
TGCGCCAGCAGCTCCCTCGGGCGGGAGGTGGACAATGAGCAGTTCTTC | CASSSLGREVDNEQFF | TRBV5-1 | TRBD2 | - | TRBJ2-1
TGTGCCAGCAGTAGGGACAGCCCGAGCTCCTACGAGCAGTACTTC | CASSRDSPSSYEQYF | TRBV5-6 | TRBD1 | - | TRBJ2-7
TGCAGCGTTGACGAAGCGGGAGGCCAAAGCTCCTACAATGAGCAGTTCTTC | CSVDEAGGQSSYNEQFF | TRBV29-1 | TRBD2 | - | TRBJ2-1
TGTGCCAGCAGTTTAGTGCAGGGACTCGCCCCAGATACGCAGTATTTT | CASSLVQGLAPDTQYF | TRBV6-6 | - | - | TRBJ2-3
TGCGCCAGCAGCCAAGACTTGGACAGGGGGGTGAACGAGCAGTACTTC | CASSQDLDRGVNEQYF | TRBV4-3 | TRBD1 | - | TRBJ2-7
TGTGCCAGCAGTTACCTGACCGGGACCGAATCCTACAATGAGCAGTTCTTC | CASSYLTGTESYNEQFF | TRBV6-5 | - | - | TRBJ2-1
TGTGCCAGCAGTGGGACAGGGACTAACTATGGCTACACCTTC | CASSGTGTNYGYTF | TRBV6-1 | TRBD1 | few | TRBJ1-2
TGTGCCAGCAGCTCGGGGACAGGGGGATTACAAGAGACCCAGTACTTC | CASSSGTGGLQETQYF | TRBV7-3 | TRBD1 | - | TRBJ2-5
TGCAGTGCTAAACAGGGCTTAAACACCGGGGAGCTGTTTTTT | CSAKQGLNTGELFF | TRBV20-1 | - | - | TRBJ2-2
TGTGCCAGCAGTGAAGCCGGGGCAAGCTCCTACGAGCAGTACTTC | CASSEAGASSYEQYF | TRBV2 | - | - | TRBJ2-7
TGCAGTGCTAGGCTGCTAGCGGAACCCGGGACCCAGTACTTC | CSARLLAEPGTQYF | TRBV20-1 | TRBD2 | - | TRBJ2-5
TGTGCCACCAGTGATTTGTACCGTCTGAATGAGCAGTTCTTC | CATSDLYRLNEQFF | TRBV24-1 | - | few | TRBJ2-1
TGCGCCAGCAGCCAACCGACGGGACTGAACACTGAAGCTTTCTTT | CASSQPTGLNTEAFF | TRBV4-1 | - | once | TRBJ1-1
TGTGCCAGCTCGCGGGAGAGGTTGGAGACCCAGTACTTC | CASSRERLETQYF | TRBV2 | TRBD2 | - | TRBJ2-5
TGTGCCAGTAGGACAGGTGTCACTGAAGCTTTCTTT | CASRTGVTEAFF | TRBV19 | - | - | TRBJ1-1
TGCAGTGCTAGAGCTGTTGCGGGAGGGCCCACAGATACGCAGTATTTT | CSARAVAGGPTDTQYF | TRBV20-1 | TRBD2 | - | TRBJ2-3
TGCAGCGCTGGCGGCCCCGAAAGGGAGACCCAGTACTTC | CSAGGPERETQYF | TRBV29-1 | - | - | TRBJ2-5
TGCAGCGTCCTCTACAGGGGCACAGATACGCGGTATTTT | CSVLYRGTDTRYF | TRBV29-1 | TRBD1 | - | TRBJ2-3
TGTGCCAGCAGCATTGGGGGTAGCGGGAGGGTTGGCTACAATGAGCAGTTCTTC | CASSIGGSGRVGYNEQFF | TRBV27 | TRBD2 | - | TRBJ2-1